These 20 T cell receptor beta chains were all obtained from the same sample, sequenced in a study of T cells after yellow fever vaccination. From the 5' RACE reads, TCRdb called clonotypes with MiXCR, one entry per CDR3 protein. The sample contains 300,000 or so distinct CDR3 sequences, under 5% of which appear only once. Sequencing used PBMCs, obtained 5 days after the yellow fever booster vaccination. These receptors originate from a man in his late teens or twenties who received the YFV17D yellow fever vaccine.

V and J are TRBV5-1 and TRBJ2-1; a weak D match, TRBD2 (6 bases). With 0 bases removed from V and 5 bases from J, the gap between germline ends came to 15 bases. This CDR3 has 16 residues. Looked up from germline, CDR1 is SGHRS and CDR2 is YFSETQ. In DNA form, the CDR3 reads TGCGCCAGCAGCTTGGCCGTGGGGGGTATCCACAATGAGCAGTTCTTC. Its translation: CASSLAVGGIHNEQFF. Supplemented by reference TRBV5-1 and TRBJ2-1, the full variable domain reads KAGVTQTPRYLIKTRGQQVTLSCSPISGHRSVSWYQQTPGQGLQFLFEYFSETQRNKGNFPGRFSGRQFSNSRSEMNVSTLELGDSALYLCASSLAVGGIHNEQFFGPGTRLTVL.

This clonotype was recorded many times. V gene TRBV4-3 combines with J gene TRBJ2-2, with D hard to call. CDR1 is LGHNA, CDR2 YSLEER, per germline. The CDR3 length is 17 residues. V was cut by 0 bases and J by 2 bases, with 13 bases left in between. CDR3 nucleotide sequence: TGCGCCAGCAGCCAAGATCAAACAGCCGATAACACCGGGGAGCTGTTTTTT. This codes for CASSQDQTADNTGELFF.

There are many counts of this clonotype. The rearrangement joins TRBV5-1 to TRBJ2-3; perhaps TRBD2 as D (5 bases). With 1 base removed from V and 6 bases from J, the gap between germline ends came to 18 bases. Germline CDR1 and CDR2: SGHRS and YFSETQ. The CDR3 sequence is 16 residues long. The CDR3 loop is CASSLLASIGSDTQYF. DNA of the CDR3: TGCGCCAGCAGCTTGCTTGCTAGCATCGGTTCTGATACGCAGTATTTT.

This clonotype has just a few counts. V usage is TRBV6-6 and J usage is TRBJ2-2; 9 nucleotides agree with TRBD2. Trimming cost V 2 bases and J 1 base; bases outside gene matches: 8. CDR1 and CDR2 (germline): MNHNY, SVGAGI (reference sequence). The CDR3 has 18 amino acids. The CDR3 bases are TGTGCCAGCAGTTACCCCCCCAGCGGGGGGCGGAACACCGGGGAGCTGTTTTTT. It translates to CASSYPPSGGRNTGELFF.

This clonotype showed up just a few times. The V call is TRBV11-1, the J call TRBJ2-5; 12 bases are shared with TRBD2. The CDR3 contains 15 residues. Germline values: CDR1 SGHAT, CDR2 FQDESV (reference sequence). After removal of 5 bases from V and 6 bases from J, the junction contained 7 bases not matched to a gene. The CDR3 DNA reads TGTGCCAGCAGCCCCAGGACTAGCGGGGTGAAGACCCAGTACTTC. It codes for CASSPRTSGVKTQYF.

This clonotype has only a few counts. V gene TRBV19 combines with J gene TRBJ1-1, with D maybe TRBD1 (6 bases). Between the trimmed V and J ends, which lost 9 bases and 0 bases, there was a span of 14 bases. CDR1 and CDR2 from the germline V gene are LNHDA and SQIVND (reference sequence). The CDR3 length is 14 residues. The CDR3 here is CASRLQGLNTEAFF. CDR3 nucleotides: TGTGCCAGCCGACTACAGGGATTGAACACTGAAGCTTTCTTT.

This clonotype occurred a few times. The V gene is TRBV9, the J gene TRBJ2-1, with 7 bases identical to TRBD2. CDR1 and CDR2 from the germline V gene are SGDLS and YYNGEE. The CDR3 extends over 15 amino acids. With 4 bases clipped from V and 2 bases from J, the junction kept 6 bases outside the gene matches. CDR3 coding DNA: TGTGCCAGCAGCCCCCAGGGAGGGACCTACAATGAGCAGTTCTTC. It specifies CASSPQGGTYNEQFF.

The sample holds many counts of this clonotype. The rearrangement uses TRBV5-1 and TRBJ2-5, with D possibly TRBD1 on 6 matching bases. Per germline, CDR1 SGHRS and CDR2 YFSETQ. Between the trimmed V and J ends, which lost 0 bases and 4 bases, there was a span of 10 bases. The CDR3 loop spans 14 amino acids. In nucleotides, the CDR3 is TGCGCCAGCAGCTTGGAGGGGGTGTTAGAGACCCAGTACTTC. It yields the protein CASSLEGVLETQYF.

Ten or more counts support this clonotype. This chain links TRBV4-3 with TRBJ2-7, with TRBD1 matching over 8 bases. J gave up 2 bases and V 4 bases, and 4 bases lay outside the gene matches. The germline V gene has CDR1 LGHNA and CDR2 YSLEER. This CDR3 region has 14 residues. CDR3 sequence reads: CASSPDRVAYEQYF. The CDR3 DNA follows: TGCGCCAGCAGCCCGGACAGGGTGGCCTACGAGCAGTACTTC.

Ten or more counts support this clonotype. The chain links TRBV4-3 to TRBJ2-7; no clear D. V lost 2 bases, J lost 3 bases, and 14 bases lay in between. The CDR3 is made up of 15 amino acids. CDR1 and CDR2 (germline): LGHNA, YSLEER. CDR3 nucleotide sequence: TGCGCCAGCAGCCAATCTTCGAACCCCTACTACGAGCAGTACTTC. This translates into CASSQSSNPYYEQYF.

The chain has TRBV5-4 and TRBJ1-3; possible D gene TRBD1, 6 bases. Germline values: CDR1 SGHNT, CDR2 YYREEE (reference sequence). Trimming cost V 4 bases and J 0 bases, with 14 bases left between them. The CDR3 covers 16 residues. CDR3 loop: CASSGGQPNSGNTIYF. CDR3 nucleotide sequence: TGTGCCAGCAGCGGAGGACAGCCAAACTCTGGAAACACCATATATTTT.

This clonotype was recorded a few times. V is TRBV20-1 and J is TRBJ2-1; no clear D gene. From germline, CDR1 is DFQATT and CDR2 SNEGSKA (reference sequence). This CDR3 has 11 amino acids. Deletions cut 3 bases from V and 7 bases from J, with 7 bases between. The CDR3 DNA reads TGCAGTGCTAGTAGTTTGAATGAGCAGTTCTTC. Translated: CSASSLNEQFF.

This clonotype has only a few counts. The V and J genes are TRBV20-1 and TRBJ2-7; TRBD1 might be the D (5 bases). The V end was cut by 6 bases, the J end by 6 bases, with 15 bases between. Germline V lookup: CDR1 DFQATT, CDR2 SNEGSKA (reference sequence). CDR3 size: 12 residues. DNA of the CDR3: TGCAGTGCGACGAGGTCCAGGGCCGAGCAGTACTTC. Protein: CSATRSRAEQYF.

The rearrangement uses TRBV5-1 and TRBJ2-2; TRBD1 agrees at 7 bases. This CDR3 is built from 14 residues. The ends lost 1 base at V and 7 bases at J; junction bases unmatched: 4. Looked up from germline, CDR1 is SGHRS and CDR2 is YFSETQ. Here the CDR3 DNA reads TGCGCCAGCAGCTTGATTGGGACAGACGGGGAGCTGTTTTTT. The encoded protein is CASSLIGTDGELFF.

Ten or more counts support this clonotype. The rearrangement joins TRBV6-1 to TRBJ1-6; no reliable D call. Germline lookup yields CDR1 MNHNS and CDR2 SASEGT. The CDR3 covers 15 residues. The V and J ends lost 1 base and 8 bases respectively, with 12 bases between them. The CDR3 DNA sequence: TGTGCCAGCAGTGAAGTTTTGGCAGCCGATTCACCCCTCCACTTT. This translates into CASSEVLAADSPLHF.

This clonotype has at least ten counts. The chain employs TRBV20-1 and TRBJ2-1; 8 bases map to TRBD2. The CDR3 spans 14 residues. V shed 8 bases, J shed 6 bases, and the junction held 12 bases outside the gene matches. Germline V gene sequence: CDR1 DFQATT, CDR2 SNEGSKA (reference sequence). CDR3 sequence: CSITGTRRGNEQFF. The CDR3 DNA reads TGCAGTATCACCGGGACTAGGAGGGGCAATGAGCAGTTCTTC.

The chain is built from TRBV27 and TRBJ2-1; 9 bases align to TRBD1. Germline trimming cut 2 bases from V and 7 bases from J; bases unmatched to any gene: 3. The CDR3 totals 14 residues. Germline CDR1 reads MNHEY; CDR2 reads SMNVEV (reference sequence). The CDR3 sequence is CASSLAGQGNEQFF. Written as DNA, the CDR3 is TGTGCCAGCAGTTTAGCGGGACAGGGTAATGAGCAGTTCTTC.

There are many counts of this clonotype. J is TRBJ1-2 and V is TRBV3-2; whether TRBD1, the table's D call, matches the DNA was not checked. TRBV3-2 is tagged as a pseudogene. The CDR3 has 15 amino acids. This chain's CDR3 is CASSQPLTAAYGYTF. CDR3 bases: TGTGCCAGCAGCCAACCCCTAACCGCTGCATATGGCTACACCTTC.

The chain uses TRBV4-1 and TRBJ2-1; possibly TRBD2 for D (6 bases). V was shortened by 4 bases and J by 9 bases, with 31 bases between the two germline ends. This CDR3 comprises 19 residues. Germline CDR1 and CDR2: MGHRA and YSYEKL. The DNA for the CDR3 is TGCGCCAGCAGCCTCTTAAGCCCTGGCGGGGAAAATAAGTACTGTGAGCAGTTCTTC. It codes for CASSLLSPGGENKYCEQFF.

This clonotype was seen ten or more times. The V call is TRBV5-1, the J call TRBJ1-1; 8 positions agree with TRBD1. The CDR3 is 14 amino acids. Trimming removed 3 bases from V and 3 bases from J; junction bases left unmatched: 4. Per germline, CDR1 SGHRS and CDR2 YFSETQ. The CDR3 coding sequence is TGCGCCAGCAGCTACCTACAGGGGGACACTGAAGCTTTCTTT. Residues: CASSYLQGDTEAFF.